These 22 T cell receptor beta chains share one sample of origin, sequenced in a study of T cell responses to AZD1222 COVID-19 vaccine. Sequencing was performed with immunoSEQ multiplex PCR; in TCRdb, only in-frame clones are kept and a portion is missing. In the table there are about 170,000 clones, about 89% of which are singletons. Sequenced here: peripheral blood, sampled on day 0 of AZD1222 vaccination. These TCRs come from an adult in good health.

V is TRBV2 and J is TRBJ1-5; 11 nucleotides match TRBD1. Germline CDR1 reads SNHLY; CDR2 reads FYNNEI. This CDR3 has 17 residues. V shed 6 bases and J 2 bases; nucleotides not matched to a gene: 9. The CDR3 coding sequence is TGTGCCAGCAGCCTCAGGACAGGGGGCGATGGCAATCAGCCCCAGCATTTT. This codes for CASSLRTGGDGNQPQHF. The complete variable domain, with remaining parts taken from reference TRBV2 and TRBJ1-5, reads EPEVTQTPSHQVTQMGQEVILRCVPISNHLYFYWYRQILGQKVEFLVSFYNNEISEKSEIFDDQFSVERPDGSNFTLKIRSTKLEDSAMYFCASSLRTGGDGNQPQHFGDGTRLSIL.

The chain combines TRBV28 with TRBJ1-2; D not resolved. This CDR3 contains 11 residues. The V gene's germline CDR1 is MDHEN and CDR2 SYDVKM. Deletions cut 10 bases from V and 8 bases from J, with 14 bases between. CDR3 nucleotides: TGTGCCACCTCCTCTAACCCGGGCTACACCTTC. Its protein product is CATSSNPGYTF.

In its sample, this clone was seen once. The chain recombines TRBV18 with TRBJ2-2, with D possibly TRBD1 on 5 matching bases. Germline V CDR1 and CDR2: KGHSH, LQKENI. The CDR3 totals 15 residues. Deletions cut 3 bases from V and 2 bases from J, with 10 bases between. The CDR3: CASSPGTGNTGELFF. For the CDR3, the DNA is TGTGCCAGCTCACCGGGCACAGGTAACACCGGGGAGCTGTTTTTT.

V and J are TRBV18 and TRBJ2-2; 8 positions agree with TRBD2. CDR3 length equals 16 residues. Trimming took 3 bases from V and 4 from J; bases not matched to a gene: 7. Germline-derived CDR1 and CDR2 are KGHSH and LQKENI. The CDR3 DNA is TGTGCCAGCTCACCCACTAGCGGAGGGGGCACCGGGGAGCTGTTTTTT. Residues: CASSPTSGGGTGELFF.

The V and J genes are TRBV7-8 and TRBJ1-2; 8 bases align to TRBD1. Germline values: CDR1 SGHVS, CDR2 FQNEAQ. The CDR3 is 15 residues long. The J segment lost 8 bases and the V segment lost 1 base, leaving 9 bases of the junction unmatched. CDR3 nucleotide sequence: TGTGCCAGCAGCTTAGGTCTTGGGACAGGCTCCGGCTACACCTTC. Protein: CASSLGLGTGSGYTF.

The CDR3 protein is CASSSHPGQGASDGYTF. In nucleotides, the CDR3 is TGTGCCAGCAGCTCCCACCCGGGACAGGGGGCGTCTGATGGCTACACCTTC. J is TRBJ1-2 and V is TRBV7-8; TRBD1 matches 12 bases. With 4 bases clipped from V and 6 bases from J, the junction kept 12 bases outside the gene matches. Germline lookup yields CDR1 SGHVS and CDR2 FQNEAQ. CDR3 size: 17 residues.

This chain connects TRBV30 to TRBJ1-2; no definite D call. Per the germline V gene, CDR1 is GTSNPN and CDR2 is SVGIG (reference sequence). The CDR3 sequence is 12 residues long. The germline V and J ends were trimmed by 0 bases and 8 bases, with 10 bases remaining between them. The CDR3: CAWSVTGLGYTF. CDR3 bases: TGTGCCTGGAGTGTAACCGGCTTGGGCTACACCTTC.

The DNA of the CDR3 is TGTGCCAGCAGCTTAGGTGGGGTTGGCTACACCTTC. Protein sequence: CASSLGGVGYTF. The V gene is TRBV7-8, the J gene TRBJ1-2; no clear D. Germline V gene data show CDR1 as SGHVS and CDR2 as FQNEAQ. The CDR3 consists of 12 residues. Between the trimmed V and J ends, which lost 1 base and 7 bases, there was a span of 7 bases.

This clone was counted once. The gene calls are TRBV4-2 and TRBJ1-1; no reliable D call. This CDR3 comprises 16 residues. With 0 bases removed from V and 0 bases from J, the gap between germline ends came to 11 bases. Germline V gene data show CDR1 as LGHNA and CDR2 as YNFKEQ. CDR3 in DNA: TGTGCCAGCAGCCAAGACCCACTAAGGGTGAACACTGAAGCTTTCTTT. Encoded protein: CASSQDPLRVNTEAFF.

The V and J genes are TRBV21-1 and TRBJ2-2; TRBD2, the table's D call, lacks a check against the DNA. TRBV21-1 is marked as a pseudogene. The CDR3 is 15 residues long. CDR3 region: CASSKGTWGAGELFF. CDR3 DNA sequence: TGTGCCAGCAGCAAAGGGACCTGGGGGGCCGGGGAGCTGTTTTTT.

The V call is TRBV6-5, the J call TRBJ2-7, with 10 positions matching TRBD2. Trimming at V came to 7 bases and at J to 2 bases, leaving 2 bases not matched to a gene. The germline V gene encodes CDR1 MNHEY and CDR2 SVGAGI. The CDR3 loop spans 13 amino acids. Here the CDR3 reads CASTSGRAYEQYF. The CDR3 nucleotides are TGTGCCAGCACAAGCGGGAGGGCCTACGAGCAGTACTTC.

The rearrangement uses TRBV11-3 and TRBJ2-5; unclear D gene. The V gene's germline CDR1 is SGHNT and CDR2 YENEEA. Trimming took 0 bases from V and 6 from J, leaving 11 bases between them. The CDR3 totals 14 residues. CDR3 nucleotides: TGTGCCAGCAGCTTAGAAGGTAGCACTCAGACCCAGTACTTC. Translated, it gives CASSLEGSTQTQYF.

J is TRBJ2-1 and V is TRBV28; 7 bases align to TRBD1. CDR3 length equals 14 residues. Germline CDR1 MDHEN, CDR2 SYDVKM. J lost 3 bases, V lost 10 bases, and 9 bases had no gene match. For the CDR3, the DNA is TGTGCCACCTTCGACAGGGAATTCTACAATGAGCAGTTCTTC. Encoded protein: CATFDREFYNEQFF. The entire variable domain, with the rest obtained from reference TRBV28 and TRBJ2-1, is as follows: DVKVTQSSRYLVKRTGEKVFLECVQDMDHENMFWYRQDPGLGLRLIYFSYDVKMKEKGDIPEGYSVSREKKERFSLILESASTNQTSMYLCATFDREFYNEQFFGPGTRLTVL.

The CDR3 loop is CASSNTTYGYTF. In DNA form, the CDR3 reads TGTGCCAGCAGCAATACCACGTATGGCTACACCTTC. This rearrangement joins TRBV7-2 to TRBJ1-2; no clear D. The V and J ends lost 5 bases and 5 bases respectively, with 9 bases between them. CDR3 size: 12 residues. Germline V gene data show CDR1 as SGHTA and CDR2 as FQGNSA. The complete variable domain, with remaining parts taken from reference TRBV7-2 and TRBJ1-2, reads GAGVSQSPSNKVTEKGKDVELRCDPISGHTALYWYRQSLGQGLEFLIYFQGNSAPDKSGLPSDRFSAERTGGSVSTLTIQRTQQEDSAVYLCASSNTTYGYTFGSGTRLTVV.

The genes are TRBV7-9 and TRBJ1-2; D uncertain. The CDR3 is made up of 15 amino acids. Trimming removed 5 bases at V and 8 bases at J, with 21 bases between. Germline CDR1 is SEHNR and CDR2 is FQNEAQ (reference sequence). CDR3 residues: CASSTEWQPRVGYTF. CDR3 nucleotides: TGTGCCAGCAGCACAGAGTGGCAACCTAGGGTAGGCTACACCTTC.

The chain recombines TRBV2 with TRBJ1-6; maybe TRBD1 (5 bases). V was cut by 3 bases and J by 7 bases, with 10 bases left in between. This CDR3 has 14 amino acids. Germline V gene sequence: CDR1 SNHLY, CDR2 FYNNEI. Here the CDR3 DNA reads TGTGCCAGCAGTGACAGGGTTTTAAATTCACCCCTCCACTTT. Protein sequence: CASSDRVLNSPLHF.

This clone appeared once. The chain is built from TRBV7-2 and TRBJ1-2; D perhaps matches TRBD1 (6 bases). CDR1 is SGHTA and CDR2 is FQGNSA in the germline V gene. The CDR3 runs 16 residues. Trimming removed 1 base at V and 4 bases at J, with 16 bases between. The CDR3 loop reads CASSLEPGAYFYGYTF. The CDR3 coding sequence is TGTGCCAGCAGCTTAGAACCAGGGGCTTACTTCTATGGCTACACCTTC.

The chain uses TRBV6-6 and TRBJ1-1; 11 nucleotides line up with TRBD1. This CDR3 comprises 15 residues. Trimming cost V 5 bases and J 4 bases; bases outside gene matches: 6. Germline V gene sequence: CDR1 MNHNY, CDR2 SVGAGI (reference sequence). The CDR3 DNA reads TGTGCCAGCAGTCTCGGACAGGGGGCGACCACTGAAGCTTTCTTT. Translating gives CASSLGQGATTEAFF.

CDR3 in DNA: TGTGCCAGCAGCTTGGCCACGACAGGCAGAAGAAACACCATATATTTT. Translated, it gives CASSLATTGRRNTIYF. The V and J genes are TRBV5-6 and TRBJ1-3, with a tentative D call TRBD1 (6 bases). The CDR3 loop spans 16 amino acids. CDR1 SGHDT and CDR2 YYEEEE come from the germline V gene. The V end was cut by 0 bases, the J end by 5 bases, with 15 bases between. Complete variable domain (other parts from reference TRBV5-6 and TRBJ1-3): DAGVTQSPTHLIKTRGQQVTLRCSPKSGHDTVSWYQQALGQGPQFIFQYYEEEERQRGNFPDRFSGHQFPNYSSELNVNALLLGDSALYLCASSLATTGRRNTIYFGEGSWLTVV.

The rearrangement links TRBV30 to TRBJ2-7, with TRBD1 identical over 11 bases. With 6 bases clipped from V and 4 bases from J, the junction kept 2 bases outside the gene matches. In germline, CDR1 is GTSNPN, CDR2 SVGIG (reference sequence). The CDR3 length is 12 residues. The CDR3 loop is CACGTGGYEQYF. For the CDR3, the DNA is TGTGCCTGCGGGACAGGGGGGTACGAGCAGTACTTC.

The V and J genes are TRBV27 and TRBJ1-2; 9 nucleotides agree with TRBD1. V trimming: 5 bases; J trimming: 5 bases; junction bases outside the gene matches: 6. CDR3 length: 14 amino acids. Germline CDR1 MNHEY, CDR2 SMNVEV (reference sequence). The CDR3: CASSPGQGMYGYTF. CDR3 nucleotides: TGTGCCAGCAGTCCCGGACAGGGGATGTATGGCTACACCTTC.

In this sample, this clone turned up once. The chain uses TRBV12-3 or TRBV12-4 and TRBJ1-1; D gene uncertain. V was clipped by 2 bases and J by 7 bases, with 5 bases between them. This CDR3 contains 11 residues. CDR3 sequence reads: CASSLINEAFF. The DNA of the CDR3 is TGTGCCAGCAGTTTAATAAATGAAGCTTTCTTT.